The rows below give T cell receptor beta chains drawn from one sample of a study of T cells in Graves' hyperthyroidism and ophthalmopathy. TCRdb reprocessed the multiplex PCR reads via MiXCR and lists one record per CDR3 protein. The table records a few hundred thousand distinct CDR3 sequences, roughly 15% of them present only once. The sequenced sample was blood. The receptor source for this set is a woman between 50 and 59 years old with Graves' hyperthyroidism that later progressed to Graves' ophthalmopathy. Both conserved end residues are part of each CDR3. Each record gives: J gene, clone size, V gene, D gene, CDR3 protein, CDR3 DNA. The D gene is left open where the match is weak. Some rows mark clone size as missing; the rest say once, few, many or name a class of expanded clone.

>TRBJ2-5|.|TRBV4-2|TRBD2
CASSQGGGKETQYF
TGTGCCAGCAGCCAAGGGGGGGGAAAAGAGACCCAGTACTTC
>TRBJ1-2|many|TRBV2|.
CASSLGRDGYTF
TGTGCCAGCAGTTTGGGGCGGGATGGCTACACCTTC
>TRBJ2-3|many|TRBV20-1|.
CSARLASKPDTQYF
TGCAGTGCTAGACTGGCTAGTAAGCCAGATACGCAGTATTTT
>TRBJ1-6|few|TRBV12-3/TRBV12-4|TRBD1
CASSPGGGRRFSPLHF
TGTGCCAGCAGTCCAGGGGGCGGTAGGAGGTTTTCGCCCCTCCACTTT
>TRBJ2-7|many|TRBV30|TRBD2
CAWSALLAGIYEQYF
TGTGCCTGGAGTGCATTACTAGCGGGAATCTACGAGCAGTACTTC
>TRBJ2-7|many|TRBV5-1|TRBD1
CASNKAGTGSSYEQYF
TGCGCCAGCAATAAGGCCGGGACAGGGAGCTCCTACGAGCAGTACTTC
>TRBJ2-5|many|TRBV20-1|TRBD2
CSAFTSGSSPQYF
TGCAGTGCTTTTACTAGCGGGAGTTCCCCCCAGTACTTC
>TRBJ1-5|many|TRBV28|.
CASSVPLRRRSGQPQHF
TGTGCCAGCAGTGTTCCTCTTCGCAGGAGGTCGGGTCAGCCCCAGCATTTT
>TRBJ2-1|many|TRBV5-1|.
CASSPAQSSYNEQFF
TGCGCCAGCAGCCCCGCGCAGAGCTCCTACAATGAGCAGTTCTTC
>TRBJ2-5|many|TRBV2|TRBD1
CASGQELRGTQYF
TGTGCCAGCGGACAGGAACTTAGGGGGACCCAGTACTTC
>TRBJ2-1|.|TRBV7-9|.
CASSLDIAEQFF
TGTGCCAGCAGCTTAGACATCGCTGAGCAGTTCTTC
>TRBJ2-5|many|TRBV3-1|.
CASSPYGLLGETQYF
TGTGCCAGCAGCCCCTACGGACTCTTGGGGGAGACCCAGTACTTC
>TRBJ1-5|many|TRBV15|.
CATSSHRAAQPQHF
TGTGCCACCAGCAGTCACAGGGCGGCACAGCCCCAGCATTTT
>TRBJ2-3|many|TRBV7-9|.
CASSFSDSTDTQYF
TGTGCCAGCAGCTTTAGCGATAGCACAGATACGCAGTATTTT
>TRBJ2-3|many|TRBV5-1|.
CASSRGYGFTDTQYF
TGCGCCAGCAGCCGCGGGTACGGATTCACAGATACGCAGTATTTT
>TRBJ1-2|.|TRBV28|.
CASSSFPPNYGYTF
TGTGCCAGCAGTTCGTTTCCACCTAACTATGGCTACACCTTC
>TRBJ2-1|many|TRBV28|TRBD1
CASSFGTGAFSSSYNEQFF
TGTGCCAGCAGTTTTGGGACAGGAGCTTTTTCGAGCTCCTACAATGAGCAGTTCTTC
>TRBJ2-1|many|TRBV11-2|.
CASSFDPTGLFF
TGTGCCAGCAGCTTCGACCCTACTGGCCTGTTCTTC
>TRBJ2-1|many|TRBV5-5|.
CASSVIRLNEQFF
TGTGCCAGCAGCGTGATAAGGTTAAATGAGCAGTTCTTC
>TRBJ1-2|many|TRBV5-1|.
CASSLWRVYGYTF
TGCGCCAGCAGCCTATGGAGGGTATATGGCTACACCTTC
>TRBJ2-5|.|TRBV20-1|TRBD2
CSASPLAGAETQYF
TGCAGTGCTAGCCCCTTAGCGGGAGCGGAGACCCAGTACTTC
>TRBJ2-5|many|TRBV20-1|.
CSARDPTAFQETQYF
TGCAGTGCTAGAGATCCCACGGCATTTCAAGAGACCCAGTACTTC
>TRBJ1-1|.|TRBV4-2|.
CASSQDLRSRGVAFF
TGTGCCAGCAGCCAAGATTTGAGGTCGAGAGGTGTAGCTTTCTTT
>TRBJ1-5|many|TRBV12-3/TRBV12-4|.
CASSFKGRAVHF
TGTGCCAGCAGTTTCAAGGGCAGGGCGGTCCATTTT
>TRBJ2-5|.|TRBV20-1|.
CSAFGQYQETQYF
TGCAGTGCTTTTGGACAATACCAAGAGACCCAGTACTTC
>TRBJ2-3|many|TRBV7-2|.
CASSLVDATDTQYF
TGTGCCAGCAGCTTAGTGGACGCCACAGATACGCAGTATTTT
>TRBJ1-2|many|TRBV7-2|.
CASSLGRTNYGYTF
TGTGCCAGCAGCTTAGGCCGAACTAACTATGGCTACACCTTC
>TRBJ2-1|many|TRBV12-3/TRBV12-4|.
CASSSAGVYEQFF
TGTGCCAGCAGTTCGGCAGGGGTCTATGAGCAGTTCTTC
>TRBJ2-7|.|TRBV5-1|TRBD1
CASSQGQAYEQYF
TGCGCCAGCAGCCAGGGACAGGCTTACGAGCAGTACTTC
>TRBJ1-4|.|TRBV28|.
CASEGGGGFNEKLFF
TGTGCCAGCGAGGGGGGAGGGGGGTTTAATGAAAAACTGTTTTTT
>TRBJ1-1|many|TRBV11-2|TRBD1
CASSSTGQPQGGEAFF
TGTGCCAGCAGCTCGACGGGACAGCCTCAAGGGGGTGAAGCTTTCTTT
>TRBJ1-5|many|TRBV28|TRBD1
CASSPRTGQSNQPQHF
TGTGCCAGCAGTCCCCGGACAGGTCAGAGCAATCAGCCCCAGCATTTT
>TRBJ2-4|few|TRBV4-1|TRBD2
CASSQPTGGGGKNIQYF
TGCGCCAGCAGCCAGCCAACCGGGGGGGGCGGCAAAAACATTCAGTACTTC
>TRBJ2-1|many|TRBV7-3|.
CASGRQGGGHNEQFF
TGTGCCAGCGGAAGACAGGGAGGAGGCCACAATGAGCAGTTCTTC
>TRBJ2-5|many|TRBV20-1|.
CSARDGQGILEETQYF
TGCAGTGCTAGAGATGGGCAGGGGATCCTCGAAGAGACCCAGTACTTC
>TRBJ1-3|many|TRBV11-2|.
CASSFLGGLGNTIYF
TGTGCCAGCAGCTTTCTAGGAGGCCTCGGAAACACCATATATTTT
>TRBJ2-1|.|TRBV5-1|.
CASSLAVSQGRGEQFF
TGCGCCAGCAGCTTGGCCGTATCACAGGGAAGAGGTGAGCAGTTCTTC